A selection of T cell receptor beta chains follows, all from one sample in a study of regulatory T cells in long-lasting Graves disease. TCRdb fed the multiplex PCR reads into MiXCR, producing one record per CDR3 protein. The table has roughly 260,000 distinct CDR3 sequences, around 18% seen once; the top ten hold approximately 14%. This same sample was also taken into another study, of T cells in Graves' hyperthyroidism and ophthalmopathy.

This specimen was peripheral blood mononuclear cells (PBMCs), taken at new diagnosis, from a patient treated with antithyroid drugs. These receptor sequences come from a woman in her 30s with Graves disease. Each CDR3 is given with its conserved first and last residue. D genes are given only for firm matches. The size of a clone is reported for some rows only, either as once, few or many, or as a class for expanded clones.

CDR3 DNA	CDR3 protein	J gene	V gene	D gene	clone size
TGTGCCAGCAGTGGAGGACTAGCCACCGGGGAGCTGTTTTTT	CASSGGLATGELFF	TRBJ2-2	TRBV6-1	TRBD2	.
TGTGCCAGCAGCCGGGACAGTTTTAGCTATGGCTACACCTTC	CASSRDSFSYGYTF	TRBJ1-2	TRBV5-4	TRBD1	.
TGTGCCAGCAGCACTGCGGGGGGAGGTGAGACCCAGTACTTC	CASSTAGGGETQYF	TRBJ2-5	TRBV7-9	TRBD2	.
TGTGCCAGCAGCTTGGACTGGGACATTCAGTACTTC	CASSLDWDIQYF	TRBJ2-4	TRBV7-9	.	many
TGTGCCAGCTCACGAGGACGGCACACAGATACGCAGTATTTT	CASSRGRHTDTQYF	TRBJ2-3	TRBV18	.	.
TGTGCCAGCCCTTGCCGGACAGACTATGGCTACACCTTC	CASPCRTDYGYTF	TRBJ1-2	TRBV6-7	.	many
TGCAGCGTTGGGACAGGGGGCACCGGGGAGCTGTTTTTT	CSVGTGGTGELFF	TRBJ2-2	TRBV29-1	TRBD1	few
TGTGCCAGCAGCCCGCCTCAGGGTCCCTATGGCTACACCTTC	CASSPPQGPYGYTF	TRBJ1-2	TRBV5-1	.	many
TGTGCCAGCAGCCCTTCGCCCGGATTGGGTCAGCCCCAGCATTTT	CASSPSPGLGQPQHF	TRBJ1-5	TRBV27	.	many
TGTGCCAGCAGCCTCCCCGGCGCCCGCACAGATACGCAGTATTTT	CASSLPGARTDTQYF	TRBJ2-3	TRBV11-2	.	many
TGTGCCAGCAGTTTATACAAACGCGATACGCAGTATTTT	CASSLYKRDTQYF	TRBJ2-3	TRBV27	.	many
TGTGCCAGCAGCCACTGGACTAGCGGGGGGGTCCAAGAGACCCAGTACTTC	CASSHWTSGGVQETQYF	TRBJ2-5	TRBV14	TRBD2	few
TGTGCCAGCAGTCAAGACAGGGCGGGCACAGATACGCAGTATTTT	CASSQDRAGTDTQYF	TRBJ2-3	TRBV2	TRBD1	.
TGCGCCAGCAGCCCCCACGGAGCGGGGGCTAGGAATGAGCAGTTCTTC	CASSPHGAGARNEQFF	TRBJ2-1	TRBV4-1	TRBD2	many
TGCAGCGTTGCACGGTTATTTGGCGTGAACACTGAAGCTTTCTTT	CSVARLFGVNTEAFF	TRBJ1-1	TRBV29-1	.	many
TGTGCCATCAGTGGAGTGAGCGGCTCCTACAATGAGCAGTTCTTC	CAISGVSGSYNEQFF	TRBJ2-1	TRBV10-3	.	few
TGTGCCAGCAGTGCCCCGTCCCTAGCGGTCCTCACAGATACGCAGTATTTT	CASSAPSLAVLTDTQYF	TRBJ2-3	TRBV2	TRBD2	many
TGTGCCAGCAGTTACTCATTGGGGGCCCTTAGCAATCAGCCCCAGCATTTT	CASSYSLGALSNQPQHF	TRBJ1-5	TRBV6-9	.	few